Below are 27 T cell receptor beta chains sequenced from a single sample in a study of human T cells and chemical hapten exposure. TCRdb reprocessed the RACE reads via MiXCR and lists one record per CDR3 protein. Here the sample spans about 360,000 distinct CDR3 sequences, more than 4.5% being singletons. Sample time point: patch test 1, 2 weeks after DPC sensitization. Sample treatment: therapeutic diphenylcyclopropenone sensitization with weekly scalp DPC. The sample here was whole blood, taken in connection with sensitization to the hapten diphenylcyclopropenone (DPC). The receptors come from a woman aged 45-65 years with alopecia areata. Some clones in this sample may be carry-over from other donors' samples.

This clonotype was seen a few times. The chain joins TRBV7-2 to TRBJ2-4; weak D call: TRBD2 (6 bases). The germline CDR1 and CDR2 sequences are SGHTA and FQGNSA. The CDR3 is made up of 16 amino acids. V lost 1 base to trimming and J lost 1 base, with 11 bases between them. The CDR3 DNA follows: TGTGCCAGCAGCTTAGGGGACTTGCCGGCCAAAAACATTCAGTACTTC. Its translation: CASSLGDLPAKNIQYF.

This clonotype was seen only a few times. The gene calls are TRBV7-9 and TRBJ2-6; TRBD2 is a possible D gene (5 bases). This CDR3 is 16 amino acids long. The germline gives CDR1 SEHNR, CDR2 FQNEAQ (reference sequence). Trimming shortened V by 4 bases and J by 0 bases, and 10 bases separated the two germline ends. The CDR3 loop reads CASSSLGDSGANVLTF. The CDR3 region has the DNA TGTGCCAGCAGCTCTCTCGGGGACTCTGGGGCCAACGTCCTGACTTTC.

This clonotype was found many times. V is TRBV18 and J is TRBJ1-1; D is undetermined. The CDR3 length is 13 residues. V lost 2 bases and J lost 8, with 12 bases in between. Germline V CDR1 and CDR2: KGHSH, LQKENI. The CDR3 sequence: CASSPNPGWEAFF. The CDR3 DNA sequence: TGTGCCAGCTCACCAAATCCGGGCTGGGAAGCTTTCTTT.

In its sample, this clonotype was seen many times. The chain is built from TRBV4-1 and TRBJ2-3; 7 positions match TRBD2. V shed 5 bases, J shed 14 bases, and the junction held 7 bases outside the gene matches. Germline V CDR1 and CDR2: MGHRA, YSYEKL. The CDR3 is 11 residues long. The CDR3 bases are TGCGCCAGCAGCGCTAGCGGTTGGTGGTATTTT. Residues: CASSASGWWYF.

The chain combines TRBV15 with TRBJ1-5; TRBD1 agrees at 8 bases. With 0 bases clipped from V and 12 bases from J, the junction kept 7 bases outside the gene matches. The CDR3 runs 14 residues. Germline V gene data show CDR1 as LNHNV and CDR2 as YYDKDF (reference sequence). CDR3 nucleotide sequence: TGTGCCACCAGCAGAGATGGGGGACAGGTAGTCCAGCATTTT. Residues: CATSRDGGQVVQHF.

This clonotype was detected ten times or more. This chain joins TRBV29-1 and TRBJ1-1; D is ambiguous. Trimming removed 4 bases at V and 1 base at J, with 4 bases between. The CDR3 consists of 11 residues. Germline lookup yields CDR1 SQVTM and CDR2 ANQGSEA. CDR3 amino acids: CSVATNTEAFF. For the CDR3, the DNA is TGCAGCGTTGCGACGAACACTGAAGCTTTCTTT.

In this sample, this clonotype turned up a few times. The chain is built from TRBV20-1 and TRBJ1-1; D ambiguous. The germline CDR1 and CDR2 sequences are DFQATT and SNEGSKA (reference sequence). The CDR3 has 13 amino acids. With 2 bases removed from V and 5 bases from J, the gap between germline ends came to 12 bases. The CDR3 loop reads CSARISGPTEAFF. CDR3 sequence (DNA): TGCAGTGCTAGAATATCTGGGCCTACTGAAGCTTTCTTT.

This clonotype showed up just a few times. V usage is TRBV6-2 or TRBV6-3 and J usage is TRBJ2-1; TRBD2 aligns across 8 bases. V shed 10 bases and J 9 bases; nucleotides not matched to a gene: 11. This CDR3 comprises 13 residues. Germline V gene sequence: CDR1 MNHEY, CDR2 SVGEGT. The CDR3 DNA reads as TGTGCCACTGAGCGGGAGAGGACTGCTGAGCAGTTCTTC. Translation: CATERERTAEQFF.

The table lists this clonotype with a few counts. This chain joins TRBV29-1 and TRBJ1-2, with 9 nucleotides matching TRBD1. The CDR3 sequence is 14 residues long. Germline CDR1 is SQVTM and CDR2 is ANQGSEA. Unmatched junction bases numbered 10, after V lost 6 bases and J lost 5 bases. The chain's CDR3 is CSVIGQGRGYGYTF. The CDR3 DNA reads as TGCAGCGTGATCGGACAGGGGCGAGGGTATGGCTACACCTTC.

This clonotype has a count of ten or more. The CDR3 loop reads CASSWGQAGGYGYTF. CDR3 coding DNA: TGTGCCAGCAGCTGGGGACAGGCCGGGGGCTATGGCTACACCTTC. The chain joins TRBV7-9 to TRBJ1-2; 8 positions agree with TRBD1. The V gene's germline CDR1 is SEHNR and CDR2 FQNEAQ (reference sequence). V lost 4 bases and J lost 4; bases outside the gene matches: 8. The CDR3 has 15 residues.

J is TRBJ1-2 and V is TRBV28; 7 nucleotides align to TRBD1. The CDR3 has 14 residues. Germline V gene lookup returns CDR1 MDHEN and CDR2 SYDVKM. The V and J ends lost 6 bases and 4 bases, in that order; junction bases with no gene match: 8. The CDR3 DNA reads TGTGCCAGCAGGGCGGGACAGCCGCTCTATGGCTACACCTTC. It encodes CASRAGQPLYGYTF.

In its sample, this clonotype was seen a few times. This chain uses TRBV29-1 with TRBJ2-3; perhaps TRBD1 as D (6 bases). CDR3 length: 13 residues. CDR1 SQVTM and CDR2 ANQGSEA come from the germline V gene. Between the trimmed V and J ends, which lost 4 bases and 6 bases, there was a span of 14 bases. The CDR3 nucleotides are TGCAGCGTTGGGCCCAACCAGGGGGATACGCAGTATTTT. Its translation is CSVGPNQGDTQYF.

At least ten counts were recorded for this clonotype. The rearrangement joins TRBV5-1 to TRBJ2-7, with no clear D. Trimming stripped 4 bases from V and 3 bases from J, with 11 bases between. Germline V gives CDR1 SGHRS, CDR2 YFSETQ. The CDR3 is 13 amino acids. DNA of the CDR3: TGCGCCAGCAGCGCCACGTGGAACTACGAGCAGTACTTC. Residues: CASSATWNYEQYF.

This clonotype was seen ten or more times. The CDR3 bases are TGCAGTGCTAGAGATCCGGGCTCTGGGGCCAACGTCCTGACTTTC. Protein sequence: CSARDPGSGANVLTF. V gene TRBV20-1 combines with J gene TRBJ2-6; D remains ambiguous. This CDR3 has 15 residues. The germline V gene has CDR1 DFQATT and CDR2 SNEGSKA (reference sequence). Trimming pared 0 bases from V and 0 bases from J, leaving 6 bases between.

This clonotype was counted between two and nine times. V and J are TRBV5-4 and TRBJ1-1, with 11 bases lining up with TRBD1. The CDR3 totals 16 residues. Germline CDR1 is SGHNT and CDR2 is YYREEE (reference sequence). V trimming: 4 bases; J trimming: 5 bases; junction bases outside the gene matches: 10. The CDR3 DNA is TGTGCCAGCAGCGGATGGGACAGGGGGTATGAAACTGAAGCTTTCTTT. It specifies CASSGWDRGYETEAFF.

V is TRBV7-2 and J is TRBJ2-7; tentative D call: TRBD1 (6 bases). This CDR3 comprises 15 residues. Germline values: CDR1 SGHTA, CDR2 FQGNSA. Trimming pared 5 bases from V and 2 bases from J, leaving 16 bases between. The CDR3 DNA sequence: TGTGCCAGCAGCAAGGACAGCCCAGGGACCTACGAGCAGTACTTC. It is translated as CASSKDSPGTYEQYF.

This clonotype was seen at least ten times. The CDR3 nucleotides are TGTGCCAGCAGTTACTCGCGAGGGAGCTCCTACGAGCAGTACTTC. Translating gives CASSYSRGSSYEQYF. The V and J genes are TRBV6-5 and TRBJ2-7; possibly TRBD2 for D (5 bases). The germline V and J ends were trimmed by 0 bases and 0 bases, with 9 bases remaining between them. The germline V gene encodes CDR1 MNHEY and CDR2 SVGAGI. This CDR3 contains 15 residues.

This clonotype was found a few times. The rearrangement uses TRBV20-1 and TRBJ1-5; D remains unclear. This CDR3 comprises 12 residues. Germline loops: CDR1 DFQATT, CDR2 SNEGSKA (reference sequence). With 3 bases removed from V and 5 bases from J, the gap between germline ends came to 8 bases. The CDR3 reads CSASLEDQPQHF. The CDR3 DNA reads as TGCAGTGCTAGTCTTGAAGATCAGCCCCAGCATTTT.

This clonotype was detected many times. The chain couples TRBV27 to TRBJ2-7; possible D gene TRBD1, 7 bases. V shed 1 base and J shed 3 bases, with 10 bases lying between them. Germline lookup yields CDR1 MNHEY and CDR2 SMNVEV (reference sequence). This CDR3 is built from 14 residues. The CDR3 is CASSLFQGGYEQYF. The CDR3 DNA reads as TGTGCCAGCAGTTTATTTCAGGGGGGCTACGAGCAGTACTTC.

The chain joins TRBV7-2 to TRBJ2-1; 11 positions agree with TRBD2. The J segment lost 0 bases and the V segment lost 5 bases, leaving 3 bases of the junction unmatched. The CDR3 spans 16 residues. Germline loops: CDR1 SGHTA, CDR2 FQGNSA. CDR3 coding DNA: TGTGCCAGCAGCCCCGGACTAGCGGGCTCCTACAATGAGCAGTTCTTC. This encodes CASSPGLAGSYNEQFF. Variable domain in full (rest from reference TRBV7-2 and TRBJ2-1): GAGVSQSPSNKVTEKGKDVELRCDPISGHTALYWYRQSLGQGLEFLIYFQGNSAPDKSGLPSDRFSAERTGGSVSTLTIQRTQQEDSAVYLCASSPGLAGSYNEQFFGPGTRLTVL.

This clonotype occurred many times. V and J are TRBV29-1 and TRBJ2-3; 8 nucleotides match TRBD1. Per germline, CDR1 SQVTM and CDR2 ANQGSEA. V gave up 8 bases and J gave up 4 bases; unmatched junction bases: 14. The length of the CDR3 is 15 residues. CDR3 protein: CSTKGGQGMPDTQYF. The CDR3 region has the DNA TGCAGCACCAAAGGAGGACAGGGAATGCCAGATACGCAGTATTTT.

This clonotype showed up many times. This chain uses TRBV6-2 or TRBV6-3 with TRBJ1-5, with D hard to call. Germline V gene data show CDR1 as MNHEY and CDR2 as SVGEGT. The V end lost 4 bases, the J end lost 10 bases, and 14 bases lay between the germline ends. The length of the CDR3 is 13 residues. The CDR3, as DNA: TGTGCCAGCAGTTCGGGGTCCGCCTTACCCCAGCATTTT. Amino acid sequence: CASSSGSALPQHF.

The table lists this clonotype with many counts. The chain combines TRBV12-3 or TRBV12-4 with TRBJ2-1, with 8 bases matching TRBD2. The CDR3 spans 14 residues. J lost 5 bases, V lost 4 bases, and 4 bases had no gene match. CDR3 coding DNA: TGTGCCAGCAGTTCCGGGACTAGAAACAATGAGCAGTTCTTC. It is translated as CASSSGTRNNEQFF.

This clonotype was seen repeatedly, ten times or more. The rearrangement joins TRBV20-1 to TRBJ2-6; no definite D call. Between the trimmed V and J ends, which lost 1 base and 2 bases, there was a span of 6 bases. CDR1 is DFQATT, CDR2 SNEGSKA, per germline (reference sequence). There are 14 residues in the CDR3. CDR3 amino acids: CSARVGTGANVLTF. The CDR3 region has the DNA TGCAGTGCTAGAGTTGGGACTGGGGCCAACGTCCTGACTTTC.

Details on this clonotype: Given a much more abundant clone one base away, this may be a read error. Since the CDR3 does not end with the conserved phenylalanine or tryptophan, this likely comes from a read error. This chain links TRBV5-1 with TRBJ2-3, with 9 bases matching TRBD1. This CDR3 comprises 15 residues. V was pared by 6 bases and J by 3 bases, with 8 bases of the junction left unmatched. Germline CDR1 is SGHRS and CDR2 is YFSETQ. This CDR3 is CASTRTGDLTDTQYL. The CDR3 DNA follows: TGCGCCAGCACTAGGACAGGGGATTTGACAGATACGCAGTATTTA.

This clonotype was seen at least ten times. V gene TRBV9 combines with J gene TRBJ1-2, with a weak D call TRBD1 (5 bases). Germline V gene data show CDR1 as SGDLS and CDR2 as YYNGEE. V lost 3 bases and J 4 bases, leaving 16 bases between the germline ends. This CDR3 has 15 residues. The CDR3 bases are TGTGCCAGCAGCGGAGGGGCAGTTTCACTCTATGGCTACACCTTC. Its protein product is CASSGGAVSLYGYTF.

The chain has TRBV6-2 or TRBV6-3 and TRBJ2-5; perhaps TRBD2 as D (5 bases). In germline, CDR1 is MNHEY, CDR2 SVGEGT. V gave up 5 bases and J gave up 4 bases, with 20 bases separating them. The CDR3 covers 16 residues. DNA for the CDR3: TGTGCCAGCAGTACCGGACGCCGGAGACGGGGAGAGACCCAGTACTTC. This translates into CASSTGRRRRGETQYF.